Shown below are 5 T cell receptor beta chains from a single sample sequenced in a study of identifying expanded T cells in peripheral blood. Some clones are missing from TCRdb's copy, which holds only in-frame ones; the method was immunoSEQ multiplex PCR. This sample has about 50,000 clones; roughly 82% occur once, and the top ten carry less than 15%. The sample comprised blood. The source of these receptors is a person between 18 and 75 years old in good health.

The count of this clone is one. V is TRBV9 and J is TRBJ2-5; 13 bases align to TRBD2. Looked up from germline, CDR1 is SGDLS and CDR2 is YYNGEE. V gave up 0 bases and J gave up 2 bases; unmatched junction bases: 7. The CDR3 extends over 18 amino acids. DNA of the CDR3: TGTGCCAGCAGCGTAGGGCCTGGACTAGCGGGAGTGCAAGAGACCCAGTACTTC. The encoded protein is CASSVGPGLAGVQETQYF.

This sequence joins TRBV10-3 and TRBJ2-3; 14 bases match TRBD2. CDR1 and CDR2 from the germline V gene are ENHRY and SYGVKD. V dropped 4 bases and J dropped 6; count of bases not matched to a gene: 6. The CDR3 covers 16 residues. The CDR3 here is CAISGRLAGGTDTQYF. As DNA, the CDR3 is TGTGCCATCAGTGGGAGACTAGCGGGAGGGACGGATACGCAGTATTTT.

The gene calls are TRBV5-5 and TRBJ1-6; D unclear. CDR1 SGHKS and CDR2 YYEKEE come from the germline V gene (reference sequence). CDR3 length equals 16 residues. V was trimmed by 0 bases and J by 7 bases, leaving 14 bases between them. Here the CDR3 DNA reads TGTGCCAGCAGCTTGGAAACAGCACACGTAAATTCACCCCTCCACTTT. Residues: CASSLETAHVNSPLHF.

The chain is built from TRBV4-1 and TRBJ2-1; either TRBD1 or TRBD2 may fit D (7 bases each). The CDR3 runs to 15 residues. Trimming left V 7 bases short and J 7 bases short, with 20 bases between. Germline V gene lookup returns CDR1 MGHRA and CDR2 YSYEKL. The CDR3 sequence: CASTPPGGGTNEQFF. The CDR3 nucleotides are TGCGCCAGCACCCCCCCAGGGGGAGGGACGAATGAGCAGTTCTTC.

V usage is TRBV12-5 and J usage is TRBJ2-3; D may be TRBD1 (6 bases). CDR3 length equals 15 residues. V shed 2 bases and J shed 2 bases, with 11 bases lying between them. In germline, CDR1 is LGHNT, CDR2 FRNRAP. The CDR3, as DNA: TGTGCTAGTGGTTTGTATCAGGGGTTCACAGATACGCAGTATTTT. Translated: CASGLYQGFTDTQYF.